The 28 T cell receptor beta chains below all came from one sample that was sequenced in a study of a mutant IDH1 vaccine in newly diagnosed glioma. Data came from immunoSEQ multiplex PCR; TCRdb stores just in-frame clones and leaves some out. The sample has around 60,000 clones, 80% to 85% seen once; the top ten hold around 4%. Which antigens these TCRs recognize remains unknown. Noted time point: week 47, end of study. Each vaccine dose was 300 ug of mutant IDH1 20-mer peptide, with topical imiquimod. Here the sequenced sample was PBMCs, taken from a glioma patient whose treatment included an IDH1 peptide vaccine. These receptors all stem from a man aged 30 to 45 with glioma.

This chain connects TRBV6-1 to TRBJ1-4; D remains unclear. Germline V gene data show CDR1 as MNHNS and CDR2 as SASEGT. CDR3 length: 14 residues. The germline V and J ends were trimmed by 4 bases and 1 base, with 7 bases remaining between them. The CDR3 sequence: CASSVILTNEKLFF. In nucleotides, the CDR3 is TGTGCCAGCAGTGTGATCCTAACTAATGAAAAACTGTTTTTT.

V gene TRBV2 combines with J gene TRBJ2-2; D perhaps matches TRBD1 (6 bases). Germline V gene sequence: CDR1 SNHLY, CDR2 FYNNEI. CDR3 size: 15 residues. Trimming removed 6 bases from V and 0 bases from J, with 11 bases in between. The CDR3 DNA reads as TGTGCCAGCAGATATGGGACACCGAACACCGGGGAGCTGTTTTTT. Translating gives CASRYGTPNTGELFF.

This clone has only one observation. The V and J genes are TRBV28 and TRBJ1-4; D is perhaps TRBD1 (6 bases). Germline V CDR1 and CDR2: MDHEN, SYDVKM. Between the trimmed V and J ends, which lost 3 bases and 4 bases, there was a span of 12 bases. The CDR3 covers 15 residues. CDR3 in DNA: TGTGCCAGCAGTTTTAAGGACAGCCGTAATGAAAAACTGTTTTTT. Encoded protein: CASSFKDSRNEKLFF.

This chain uses TRBV5-8 with TRBJ2-3; 9 bases agree with TRBD2. From germline, CDR1 is SGHTS and CDR2 YDEGEE. This CDR3 region has 15 residues. The J segment lost 2 bases and the V segment lost 2 bases, leaving 3 bases of the junction unmatched. The chain's CDR3 is CASSFSGGYTDTQYF. For the CDR3, the DNA is TGTGCCAGCAGCTTTAGCGGGGGTTACACAGATACGCAGTATTTT.

With respect to this clone: One end of the junction fails to match germline, which may point to a read error. The chain links TRBV11-2 to TRBJ1-2, with D maybe TRBD1 (5 bases). The CDR3 sequence is 12 residues long. CDR1 and CDR2 (germline): SGHAT, FQNNGV. The CDR3 nucleotides read TGTGCCAGCAGCTTAGACGGCCGGGGCCGTAACTTC. Translated: CASSLDGRGRNF.

This rearrangement joins TRBV19 to TRBJ1-1; no reliable D call. CDR1 LNHDA and CDR2 SQIVND come from the germline V gene (reference sequence). The CDR3 loop spans 15 amino acids. V gave up 4 bases and J gave up 3 bases, with 15 bases separating them. CDR3 bases: TGTGCCAGTAGTAGGAGGGCCGGGAGGGACACTGAAGCTTTCTTT. Translated, it gives CASSRRAGRDTEAFF.

The gene calls are TRBV6-5 and TRBJ1-1, with D unresolved. V lost 0 bases and J lost 8, with 7 bases in between. Per the germline V gene, CDR1 is MNHEY and CDR2 is SVGAGI. The CDR3 sequence is 12 residues long. CDR3 protein: CASSYSRGEAFF. The DNA of the CDR3 is TGTGCCAGCAGTTACTCGCGGGGAGAAGCTTTCTTT.

Concerning this clone itself: Lacking the conserved final phenylalanine or tryptophan, this CDR3 likely reflects a read error. This chain links TRBV27 with TRBJ2-7, with TRBD1 matching 8 bases. CDR3 length: 16 amino acids. Germline assignment: CDR1 MNHEY and CDR2 SMNVEV (reference sequence). J gave up 2 bases and V 5 bases, and 11 bases lay outside the gene matches. In DNA form, the CDR3 reads TGTGCCAGCAGTCCTTTGTCGGGACAGGTCACCTACGAGCAGTACCTC. It specifies CASSPLSGQVTYEQYL.

The chain has TRBV5-8 and TRBJ2-7; weak D call: TRBD1 (6 bases). V was pared by 1 base and J by 2 bases, with 13 bases between. CDR1 and CDR2 from the germline V gene are SGHTS and YDEGEE. The CDR3 is 15 residues long. CDR3: CASSLPGTPPYEQYF. CDR3 sequence (DNA): TGTGCCAGCAGCTTGCCCGGGACACCTCCCTACGAGCAGTACTTC.

This sequence joins TRBV7-6 and TRBJ1-3; D perhaps matches TRBD1 (6 bases). This CDR3 has 15 amino acids. Trimming took 5 bases from V and 2 from J, leaving 13 bases between them. Germline V gene lookup returns CDR1 SGHVS and CDR2 FNYEAQ. The DNA of the CDR3 is TGTGCCAGCAGCGGGGTCCGGACAGCTGGAAACACCATATATTTT. Translation gives CASSGVRTAGNTIYF.

The gene calls are TRBV25-1 and TRBJ1-2, with TRBD1 matching over 11 bases. The CDR3 contains 17 residues. V lost 3 bases and J lost 1; bases outside the gene matches: 7. CDR1 MGHDK and CDR2 SYGVNS come from the germline V gene. The CDR3 region is CASSDGQGAVYNYGYTF. The DNA of the CDR3 is TGTGCCAGCAGTGACGGACAGGGGGCTGTCTATAACTATGGCTACACCTTC.

The chain joins TRBV6-1 to TRBJ2-7; 9 bases line up with TRBD2. Germline-derived CDR1 and CDR2 are MNHNS and SASEGT. The V and J ends lost 7 bases and 3 bases, in that order; junction bases with no gene match: 10. The CDR3 loop spans 15 amino acids. CDR3 sequence (DNA): TGTGCCAGCACACAAGTCGCTAGCGGGGTCTACGAGCAGTACTTC. Protein: CASTQVASGVYEQYF.

The rearrangement joins TRBV27 to TRBJ1-3; D is undetermined. V was clipped by 3 bases and J by 4 bases, with 10 bases between them. The CDR3 spans 14 residues. Germline lookup yields CDR1 MNHEY and CDR2 SMNVEV (reference sequence). CDR3 sequence: CASSLASTGNTIYF. DNA of the CDR3: TGTGCCAGCAGTTTGGCCTCGACAGGAAACACCATATATTTT.

J is TRBJ2-5 and V is TRBV29-1; D is ambiguous. The germline V gene encodes CDR1 SQVTM and CDR2 ANQGSEA. V lost 4 bases and J lost 2, with 8 bases in between. The CDR3 has 12 residues. CDR3 protein: CSVGRRQETQYF. CDR3 nucleotide sequence: TGCAGCGTTGGACGCAGGCAAGAGACCCAGTACTTC.

The chain carries TRBV9 and TRBJ1-1, with 8 bases lining up with TRBD1. This CDR3 comprises 15 residues. Per germline, CDR1 SGDLS and CDR2 YYNGEE. V shed 3 bases, J shed 1 base, and the junction held 5 bases outside the gene matches. In nucleotides, the CDR3 is TGTGCCAGCAGCGCCACAGGGGGAGCGAACACTGAAGCTTTCTTT. This sequence encodes CASSATGGANTEAFF. Looking up the rest from reference TRBV9 and TRBJ1-1 gives the full variable domain: DSGVTQTPKHLITATGQRVTLRCSPRSGDLSVYWYQQSLDQGLQFLIQYYNGEERAKGNILERFSAQQFPDLHSELNLSSLELGDSALYFCASSATGGANTEAFFGQGTRLTVV.

V usage is TRBV7-2 and J usage is TRBJ2-7; TRBD2 matches at 13 bases. Per the germline V gene, CDR1 is SGHTA and CDR2 is FQGNSA. The V gene end was trimmed by 2 bases and the J gene end by 5 bases; junction bases not matched to a gene: 6. The CDR3 has 16 residues. CDR3 nucleotides: TGTGCCAGCAGCTTACAACTAGCGGGGGGGCGGAACGAGCAGTACTTC. This encodes CASSLQLAGGRNEQYF.

This chain connects TRBV6-5 to TRBJ1-1; D might be TRBD1 (6 bases). The CDR3 loop spans 13 amino acids. With 3 bases removed from V and 4 bases from J, the gap between germline ends came to 9 bases. In germline, CDR1 is MNHEY, CDR2 SVGAGI. The chain's CDR3 is CASSYTGTTEAFF. CDR3 bases: TGTGCCAGCAGTTATACAGGGACCACTGAAGCTTTCTTT.

The genes are TRBV5-4 and TRBJ1-6, with 7 bases that match TRBD1. There are 15 residues in the CDR3. Germline V gene sequence: CDR1 SGHNT, CDR2 YYREEE (reference sequence). V trimming: 3 bases; J trimming: 7 bases; junction bases outside the gene matches: 7. DNA for the CDR3: TGTGCCAGCAGCTCGACAGGGAGAAACAATTCACCCCTCCACTTT. Protein product: CASSSTGRNNSPLHF.

This chain uses TRBV19 with TRBJ1-5; unclear D gene. With 2 bases removed from V and 0 bases from J, the gap between germline ends came to 14 bases. The CDR3 contains 17 residues. Germline lookup yields CDR1 LNHDA and CDR2 SQIVND (reference sequence). CDR3 DNA sequence: TGTGCCAGTAGTATAAGTAATGAAGGCTATAGCAATCAGCCCCAGCATTTT. Encoded protein: CASSISNEGYSNQPQHF.

The rearrangement links TRBV2 to TRBJ1-1; the D is unclear. The CDR3 covers 11 residues. The ends were cut back, 5 bases at V and 3 bases at J, with 4 bases in the middle. Looked up from germline, CDR1 is SNHLY and CDR2 is FYNNEI. CDR3 sequence: CASSTYTEAFF. The CDR3 DNA follows: TGTGCCAGCAGTACGTACACTGAAGCTTTCTTT.

The chain joins TRBV27 to TRBJ2-1; TRBD2 matches at 14 bases. With V trimmed by 5 bases and J by 3 bases, 3 bases remained unmatched. CDR1 MNHEY and CDR2 SMNVEV come from the germline V gene (reference sequence). The CDR3 sequence is 16 residues long. The CDR3 is CASSTGTSGGYNEQFF. The CDR3 region has the DNA TGTGCCAGCAGTACGGGGACTAGCGGGGGCTACAATGAGCAGTTCTTC.

This chain joins TRBV4-1 and TRBJ1-1; D remains unclear. The CDR3 runs to 13 residues. Between the trimmed V and J ends, which lost 5 bases and 7 bases, there was a span of 14 bases. The germline gives CDR1 MGHRA, CDR2 YSYEKL. The CDR3 coding sequence is TGCGCCAGCAGCACACCACGAGGGATTGAAGCTTTCTTT. Amino acid sequence: CASSTPRGIEAFF.

The genes are TRBV7-2 and TRBJ1-5, with 11 bases that match TRBD1. CDR3 length: 15 residues. Looked up from germline, CDR1 is SGHTA and CDR2 is FQGNSA. J lost 5 bases, V lost 4 bases, and 4 bases had no gene match. The CDR3 reads CASSSRDRGYQPQHF. The CDR3 DNA is TGTGCCAGCAGCTCCCGGGACAGGGGGTATCAGCCCCAGCATTTT.

The count of this clone is one. The gene calls are TRBV20-1 and TRBJ2-7, with D unresolved. The CDR3 has 11 amino acids. V lost 1 base and J 7 bases, leaving 8 bases between the germline ends. CDR1 is DFQATT and CDR2 is SNEGSKA in the germline V gene (reference sequence). In nucleotides, the CDR3 is TGCAGTGCTAGAGTCCCGCAGGAGCAGTACTTC. As protein: CSARVPQEQYF.

This clone occurred a few times. This chain joins TRBV19 and TRBJ1-5; D perhaps matches TRBD1 (5 bases). Trimming shortened V by 1 base and J by 4 bases, and 8 bases separated the two germline ends. CDR3 length: 14 residues. CDR1 and CDR2 from the germline V gene are LNHDA and SQIVND (reference sequence). As DNA, the CDR3 is TGTGCCAGTAGTATAGGGGGCCCTAATCAGCCCCAGCATTTT. This translates into CASSIGGPNQPQHF.

This clone was recorded a few times. The V gene is TRBV29-1, the J gene TRBJ1-1; 9 positions match TRBD1. CDR1 and CDR2 (germline): SQVTM, ANQGSEA. The V and J ends lost 2 bases and 5 bases, in that order; junction bases with no gene match: 6. This CDR3 is built from 14 residues. The CDR3 nucleotides read TGCAGCGTTGAACCGACAGGGGGTAAAACTGAAGCTTTCTTT. The encoded protein is CSVEPTGGKTEAFF.

This clone has more than one count but fewer than ten. The chain recombines TRBV19 with TRBJ1-3; TRBD1 matches at 8 bases. The CDR3 contains 13 residues. Germline V lookup: CDR1 LNHDA, CDR2 SQIVND (reference sequence). The V and J ends lost 8 bases and 4 bases, in that order; junction bases with no gene match: 4. CDR3 sequence: CASGDRGGNTIYF. In DNA, the CDR3 is TGTGCCAGTGGAGACAGGGGCGGAAACACCATATATTTT.

CDR3 residues: CASTRGAGEQYF. As DNA, the CDR3 is TGTGCCAGCACCAGGGGAGCGGGGGAGCAGTACTTC. V gene TRBV28 combines with J gene TRBJ2-7; a possible D gene is TRBD2 (7 bases). CDR1 is MDHEN and CDR2 is SYDVKM in the germline V gene. The length of the CDR3 is 12 residues. V gave up 7 bases and J gave up 7 bases, with 14 bases separating them.